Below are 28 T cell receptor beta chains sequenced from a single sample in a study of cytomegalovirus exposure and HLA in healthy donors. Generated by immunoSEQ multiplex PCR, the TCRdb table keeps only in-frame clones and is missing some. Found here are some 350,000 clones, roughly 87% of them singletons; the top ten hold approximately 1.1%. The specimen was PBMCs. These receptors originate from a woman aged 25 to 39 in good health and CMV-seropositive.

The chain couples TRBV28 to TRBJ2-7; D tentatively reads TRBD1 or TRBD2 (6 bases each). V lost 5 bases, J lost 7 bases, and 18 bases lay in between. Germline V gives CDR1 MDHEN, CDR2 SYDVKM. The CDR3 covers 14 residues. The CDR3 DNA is TGTGCCAGCAGTCCCGGGGGCACTCGGAGGGAGCAGTACTTC. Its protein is CASSPGGTRREQYF.

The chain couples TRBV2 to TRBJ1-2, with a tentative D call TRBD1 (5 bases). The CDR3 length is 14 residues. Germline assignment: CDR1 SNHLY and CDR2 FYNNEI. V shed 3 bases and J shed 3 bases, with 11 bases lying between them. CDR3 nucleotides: TGTGCCAGCAGTGATATCGGGGGGGACTATGGCTACACCTTC. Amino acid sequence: CASSDIGGDYGYTF.

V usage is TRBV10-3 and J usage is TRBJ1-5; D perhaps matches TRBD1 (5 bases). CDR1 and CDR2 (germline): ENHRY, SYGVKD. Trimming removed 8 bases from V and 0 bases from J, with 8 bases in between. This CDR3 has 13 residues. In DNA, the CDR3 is TGTGCCATCGCACAGGCTAGCAATCAGCCCCAGCATTTT. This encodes CAIAQASNQPQHF.

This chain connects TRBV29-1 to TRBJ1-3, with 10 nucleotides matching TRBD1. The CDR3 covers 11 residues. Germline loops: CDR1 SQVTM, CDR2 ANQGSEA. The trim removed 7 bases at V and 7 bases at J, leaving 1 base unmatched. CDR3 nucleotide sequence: TGCAGCGGGGGACAGGGGAACACCATATATTTT. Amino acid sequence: CSGGQGNTIYF.

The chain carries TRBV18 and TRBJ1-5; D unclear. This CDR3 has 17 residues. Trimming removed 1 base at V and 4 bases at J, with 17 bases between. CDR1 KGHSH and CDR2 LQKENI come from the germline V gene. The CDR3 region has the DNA TGTGCCAGCTCACCACTTGGTGTTGGACCGTCTAATCAGCCCCAGCATTTT. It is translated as CASSPLGVGPSNQPQHF.

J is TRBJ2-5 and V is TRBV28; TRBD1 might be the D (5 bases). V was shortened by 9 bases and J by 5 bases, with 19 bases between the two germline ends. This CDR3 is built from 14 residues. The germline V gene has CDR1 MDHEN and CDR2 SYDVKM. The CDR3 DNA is TGTGCCAGGACCTCCCTCAGGGTGAGTGAGACCCAGTACTTC. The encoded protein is CARTSLRVSETQYF.

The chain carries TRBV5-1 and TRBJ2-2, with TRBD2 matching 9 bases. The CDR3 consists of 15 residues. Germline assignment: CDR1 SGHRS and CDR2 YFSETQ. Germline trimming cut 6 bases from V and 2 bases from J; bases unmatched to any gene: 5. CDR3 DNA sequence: TGCGCCAGCAACCGCGGGGGGGCCAACACCGGGGAGCTGTTTTTT. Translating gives CASNRGGANTGELFF.

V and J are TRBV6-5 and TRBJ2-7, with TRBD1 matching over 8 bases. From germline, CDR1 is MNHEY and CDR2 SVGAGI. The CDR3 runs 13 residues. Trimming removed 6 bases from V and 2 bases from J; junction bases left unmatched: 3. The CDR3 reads CASSGQGTYEQYF. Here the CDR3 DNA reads TGTGCCAGCAGCGGACAGGGAACCTACGAGCAGTACTTC.

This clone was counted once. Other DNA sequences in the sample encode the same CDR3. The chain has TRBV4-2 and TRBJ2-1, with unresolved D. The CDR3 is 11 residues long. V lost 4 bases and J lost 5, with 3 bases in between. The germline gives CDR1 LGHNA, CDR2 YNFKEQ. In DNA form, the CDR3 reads TGTGCCAGCAGCCGTGACAATGAGCAGTTCTTC. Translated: CASSRDNEQFF.

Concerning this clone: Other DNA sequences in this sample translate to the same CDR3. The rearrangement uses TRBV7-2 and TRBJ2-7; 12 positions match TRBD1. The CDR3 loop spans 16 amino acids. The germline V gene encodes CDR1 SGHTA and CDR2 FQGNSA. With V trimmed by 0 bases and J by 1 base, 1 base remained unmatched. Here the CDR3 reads CASSLAGQGASYEQYF. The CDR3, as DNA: TGTGCCAGCAGCTTAGCGGGACAGGGGGCTTCCTACGAGCAGTACTTC.

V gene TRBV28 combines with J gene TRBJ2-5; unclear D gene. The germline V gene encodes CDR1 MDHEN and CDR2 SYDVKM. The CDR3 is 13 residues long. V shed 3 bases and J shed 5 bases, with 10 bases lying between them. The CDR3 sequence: CASSFPERETQYF. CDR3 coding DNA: TGTGCCAGCAGTTTCCCAGAAAGGGAGACCCAGTACTTC. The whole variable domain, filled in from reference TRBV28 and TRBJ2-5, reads DVKVTQSSRYLVKRTGEKVFLECVQDMDHENMFWYRQDPGLGLRLIYFSYDVKMKEKGDIPEGYSVSREKKERFSLILESASTNQTSMYLCASSFPERETQYFGPGTRLLVL.

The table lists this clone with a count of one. CDR3 sequence: CASSLHQGDYGYTF. The CDR3 DNA reads as TGTGCCAGCAGCTTACATCAGGGGGACTATGGCTACACCTTC. The genes are TRBV7-9 and TRBJ1-2; 7 bases fit TRBD1. CDR1 and CDR2 from the germline V gene are SEHNR and FQNEAQ (reference sequence). The CDR3 sequence is 14 residues long. V shed 2 bases and J 3 bases; nucleotides not matched to a gene: 3.

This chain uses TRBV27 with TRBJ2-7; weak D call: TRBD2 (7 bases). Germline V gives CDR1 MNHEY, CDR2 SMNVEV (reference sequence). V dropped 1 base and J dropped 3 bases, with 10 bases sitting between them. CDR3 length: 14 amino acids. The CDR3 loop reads CASSLLGGGYEQYF. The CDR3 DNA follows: TGTGCCAGCAGTTTATTGGGAGGGGGCTACGAGCAGTACTTC.

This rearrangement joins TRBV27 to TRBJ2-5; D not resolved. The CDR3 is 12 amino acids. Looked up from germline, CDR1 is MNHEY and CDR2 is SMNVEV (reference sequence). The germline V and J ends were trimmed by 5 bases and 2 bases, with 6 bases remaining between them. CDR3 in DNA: TGTGCCAGCAGTCGTAATCAAGAGACCCAGTACTTC. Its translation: CASSRNQETQYF.

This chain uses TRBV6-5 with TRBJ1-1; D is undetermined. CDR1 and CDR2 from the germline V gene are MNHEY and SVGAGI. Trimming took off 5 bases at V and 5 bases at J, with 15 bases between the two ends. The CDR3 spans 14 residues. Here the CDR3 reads CASSPPGDATEAFF. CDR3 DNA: TGTGCCAGCAGTCCGCCTGGCGATGCGACTGAAGCTTTCTTT.

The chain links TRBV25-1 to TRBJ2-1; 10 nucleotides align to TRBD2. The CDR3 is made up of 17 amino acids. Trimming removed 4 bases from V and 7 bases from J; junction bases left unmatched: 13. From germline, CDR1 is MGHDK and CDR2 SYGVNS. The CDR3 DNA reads TGTGCCAGCAGTGCCTCCATACTAGCGGGAATGATAAATGAGCAGTTCTTC. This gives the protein CASSASILAGMINEQFF.

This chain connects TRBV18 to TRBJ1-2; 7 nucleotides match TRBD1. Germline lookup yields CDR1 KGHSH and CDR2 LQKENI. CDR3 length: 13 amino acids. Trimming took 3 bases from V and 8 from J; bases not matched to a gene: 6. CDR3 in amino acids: CASSPTGDFGYTF. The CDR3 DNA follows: TGTGCCAGCTCACCCACAGGGGATTTCGGCTACACCTTC.

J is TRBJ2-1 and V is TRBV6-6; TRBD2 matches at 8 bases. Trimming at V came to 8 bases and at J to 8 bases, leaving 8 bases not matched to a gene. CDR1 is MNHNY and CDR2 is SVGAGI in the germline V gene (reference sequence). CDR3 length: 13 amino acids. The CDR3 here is CASRGGLGDEQFF. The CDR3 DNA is TGTGCCAGCCGGGGGGGCCTTGGAGATGAGCAGTTCTTC.

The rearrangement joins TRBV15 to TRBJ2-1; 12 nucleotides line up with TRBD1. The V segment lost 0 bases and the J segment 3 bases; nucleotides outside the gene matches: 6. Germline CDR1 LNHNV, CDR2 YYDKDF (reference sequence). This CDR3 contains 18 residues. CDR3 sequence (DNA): TGTGCCACCAGCAGAGATTATGGGACAGGGGGCCGCTACAATGAGCAGTTCTTC. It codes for CATSRDYGTGGRYNEQFF. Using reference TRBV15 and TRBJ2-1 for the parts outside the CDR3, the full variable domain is DAMVIQNPRYQVTQFGKPVTLSCSQTLNHNVMYWYQQKSSQAPKLLFHYYDKDFNNEADTPDNFQSRRPNTSFCFLDIRSPGLGDTAMYLCATSRDYGTGGRYNEQFFGPGTRLTVL.

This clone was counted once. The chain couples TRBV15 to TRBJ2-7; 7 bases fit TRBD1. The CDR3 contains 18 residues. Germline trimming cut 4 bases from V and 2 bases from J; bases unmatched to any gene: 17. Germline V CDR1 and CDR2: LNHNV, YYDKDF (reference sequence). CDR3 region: CATSTVPPPTGPTYEQYF. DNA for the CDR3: TGTGCCACCAGCACGGTCCCCCCCCCGACAGGGCCGACCTACGAGCAGTACTTC.

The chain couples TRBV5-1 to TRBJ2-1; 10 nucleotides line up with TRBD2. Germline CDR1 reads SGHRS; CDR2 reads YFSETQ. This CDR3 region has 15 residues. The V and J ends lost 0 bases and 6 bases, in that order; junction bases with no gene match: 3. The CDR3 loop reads CASSLEAGGFNEQFF. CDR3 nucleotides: TGCGCCAGCAGCTTGGAAGCGGGGGGGTTCAATGAGCAGTTCTTC.

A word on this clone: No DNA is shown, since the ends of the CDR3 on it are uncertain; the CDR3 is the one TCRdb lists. The CDR3 region is CASSPIGRGRRAGELFF. The chain carries TRBV7-9 and TRBJ2-2; the table assigns TRBD1, which was not confirmed against the DNA. The CDR3 is 17 residues long, ends included. Looked up from germline, CDR1 is SEHNR and CDR2 is FQNEAQ (reference sequence).

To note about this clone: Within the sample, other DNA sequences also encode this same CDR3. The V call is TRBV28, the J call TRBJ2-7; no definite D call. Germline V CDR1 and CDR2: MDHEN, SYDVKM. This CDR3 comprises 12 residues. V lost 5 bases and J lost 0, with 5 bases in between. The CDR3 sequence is CASSPPSYEQYF. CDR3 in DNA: TGTGCCAGCAGTCCCCCCTCCTACGAGCAGTACTTC.

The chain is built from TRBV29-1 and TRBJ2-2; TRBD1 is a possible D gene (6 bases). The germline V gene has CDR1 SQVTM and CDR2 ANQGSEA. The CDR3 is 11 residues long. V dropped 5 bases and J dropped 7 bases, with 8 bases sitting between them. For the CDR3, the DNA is TGCAGCGTTAACAGGGACGGGGAGCTGTTTTTT. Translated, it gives CSVNRDGELFF.

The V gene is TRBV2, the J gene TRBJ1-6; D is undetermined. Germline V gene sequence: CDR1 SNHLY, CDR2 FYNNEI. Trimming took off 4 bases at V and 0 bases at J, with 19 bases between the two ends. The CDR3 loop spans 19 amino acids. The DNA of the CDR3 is TGTGCCAGCAGTGCCGGGATTAGAGGTGTCGGCTCCTATAATTCACCCCTCCACTTT. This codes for CASSAGIRGVGSYNSPLHF.

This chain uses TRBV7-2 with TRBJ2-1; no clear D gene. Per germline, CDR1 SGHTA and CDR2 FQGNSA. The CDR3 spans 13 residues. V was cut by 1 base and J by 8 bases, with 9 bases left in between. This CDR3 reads CASSLGWTYEQFF. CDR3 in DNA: TGTGCCAGCAGCTTAGGGTGGACGTATGAGCAGTTCTTC. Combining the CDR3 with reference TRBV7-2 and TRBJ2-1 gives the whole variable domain GAGVSQSPSNKVTEKGKDVELRCDPISGHTALYWYRQSLGQGLEFLIYFQGNSAPDKSGLPSDRFSAERTGGSVSTLTIQRTQQEDSAVYLCASSLGWTYEQFFGPGTRLTVL.

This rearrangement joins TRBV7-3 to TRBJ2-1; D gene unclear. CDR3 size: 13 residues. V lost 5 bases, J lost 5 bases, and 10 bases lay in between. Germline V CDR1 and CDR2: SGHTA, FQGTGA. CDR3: CASSPPDDNEQFF. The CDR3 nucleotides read TGTGCCAGCAGCCCACCCGACGACAATGAGCAGTTCTTC.

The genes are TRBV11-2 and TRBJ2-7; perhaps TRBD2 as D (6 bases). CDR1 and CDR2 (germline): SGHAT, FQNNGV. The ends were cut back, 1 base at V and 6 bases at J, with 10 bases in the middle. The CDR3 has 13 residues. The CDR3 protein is CASSLVRGGEQYF. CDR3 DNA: TGTGCCAGCAGCTTAGTAAGGGGAGGCGAGCAGTACTTC.